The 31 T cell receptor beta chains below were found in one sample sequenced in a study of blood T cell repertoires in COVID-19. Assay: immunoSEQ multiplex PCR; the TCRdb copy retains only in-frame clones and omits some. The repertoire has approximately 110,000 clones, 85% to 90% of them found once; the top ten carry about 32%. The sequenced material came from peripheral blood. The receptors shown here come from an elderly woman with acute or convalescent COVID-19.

CDR3 nucleotides: TGTGCCAGCAGCCAAGATGTCGGACAGGAGATCACAGATACGCAGTATTTT. This codes for CASSQDVGQEITDTQYF. The J gene is TRBJ2-3, the V gene TRBV4-2; 7 bases are shared with TRBD1. Trimming removed 0 bases from V and 2 bases from J; junction bases left unmatched: 8. CDR1 is LGHNA and CDR2 is YNFKEQ in the germline V gene. The CDR3 has 17 amino acids.

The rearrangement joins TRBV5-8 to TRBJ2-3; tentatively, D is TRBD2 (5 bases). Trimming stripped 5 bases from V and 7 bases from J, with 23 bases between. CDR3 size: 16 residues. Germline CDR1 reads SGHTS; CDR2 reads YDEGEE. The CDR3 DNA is TGTGCCAGCAGGAACGACCCTAGCCTTACTTTGAATACGCAGTATTTT. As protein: CASRNDPSLTLNTQYF.

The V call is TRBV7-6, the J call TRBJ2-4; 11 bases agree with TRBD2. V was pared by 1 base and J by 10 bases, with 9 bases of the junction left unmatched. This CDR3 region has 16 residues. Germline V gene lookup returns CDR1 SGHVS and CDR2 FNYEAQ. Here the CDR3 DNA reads TGTGCCAGCAGCTTAGGTCCGGGACTAGCGGAAGAAATTCAGTACTTC. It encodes CASSLGPGLAEEIQYF.

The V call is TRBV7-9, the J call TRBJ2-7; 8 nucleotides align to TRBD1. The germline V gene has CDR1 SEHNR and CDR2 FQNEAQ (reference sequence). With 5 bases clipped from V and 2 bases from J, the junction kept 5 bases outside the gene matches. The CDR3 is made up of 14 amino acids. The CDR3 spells CASSMPDRAYEQYF. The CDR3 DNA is TGTGCCAGCAGCATGCCGGACAGGGCCTACGAGCAGTACTTC.

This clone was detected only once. CDR3 residues: CASRSDRYNSPLHF. In DNA form, the CDR3 reads TGTGCCAGCAGGTCGGACAGGTATAATTCACCCCTCCACTTT. The chain carries TRBV6-5 and TRBJ1-6, with TRBD1 matching 7 bases. The germline V gene encodes CDR1 MNHEY and CDR2 SVGAGI. Trimming cost V 6 bases and J 4 bases; bases outside gene matches: 3. This CDR3 contains 14 residues.

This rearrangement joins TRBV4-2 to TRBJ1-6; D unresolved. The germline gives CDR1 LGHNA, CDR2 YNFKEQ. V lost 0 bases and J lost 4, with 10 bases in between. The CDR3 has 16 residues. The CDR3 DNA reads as TGTGCCAGCAGCCAAGAGATTTCAGTTTATAATTCACCCCTCCACTTT. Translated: CASSQEISVYNSPLHF.

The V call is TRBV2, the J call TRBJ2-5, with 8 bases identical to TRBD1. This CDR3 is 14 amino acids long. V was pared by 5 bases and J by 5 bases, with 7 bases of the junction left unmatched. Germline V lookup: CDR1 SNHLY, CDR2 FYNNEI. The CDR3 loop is CASSYRGSGETQYF. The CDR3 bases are TGTGCCAGCAGTTACAGGGGGAGCGGGGAGACCCAGTACTTC.

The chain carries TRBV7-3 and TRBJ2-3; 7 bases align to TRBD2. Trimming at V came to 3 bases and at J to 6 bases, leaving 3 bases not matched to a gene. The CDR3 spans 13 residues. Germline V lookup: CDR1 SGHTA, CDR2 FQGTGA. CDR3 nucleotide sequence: TGTGCCAGCAGCTTGACTAGCTGGGATACGCAGTATTTT. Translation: CASSLTSWDTQYF. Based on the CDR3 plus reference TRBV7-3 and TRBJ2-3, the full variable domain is GAGVSQTPSNKVTEKGKYVELRCDPISGHTALYWYRQSLGQGPEFLIYFQGTGAADDSGLPNDRFFAVRPEGSVSTLKIQRTERGDSAVYLCASSLTSWDTQYFGPGTRLTVL.

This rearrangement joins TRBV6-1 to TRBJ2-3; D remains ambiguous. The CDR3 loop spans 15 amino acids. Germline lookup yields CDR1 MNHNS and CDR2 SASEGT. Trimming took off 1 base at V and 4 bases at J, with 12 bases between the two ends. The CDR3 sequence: CASSEVWSKADTQYF. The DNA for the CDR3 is TGTGCCAGCAGTGAAGTTTGGAGCAAGGCAGATACGCAGTATTTT.

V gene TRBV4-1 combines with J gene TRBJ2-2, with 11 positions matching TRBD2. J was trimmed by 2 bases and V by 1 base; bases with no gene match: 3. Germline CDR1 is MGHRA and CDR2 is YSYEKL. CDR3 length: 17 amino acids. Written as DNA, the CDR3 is TGCGCCAGCAGCCAAGGCACTAGCGGGGGAAACACCGGGGAGCTGTTTTTT. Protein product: CASSQGTSGGNTGELFF.

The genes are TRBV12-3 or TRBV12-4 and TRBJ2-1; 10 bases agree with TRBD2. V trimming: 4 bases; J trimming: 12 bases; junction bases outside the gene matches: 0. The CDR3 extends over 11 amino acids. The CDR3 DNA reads TGTGCCAGCAGTTCTAGCGGGGGGCAGTTCTTC. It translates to CASSSSGGQFF.

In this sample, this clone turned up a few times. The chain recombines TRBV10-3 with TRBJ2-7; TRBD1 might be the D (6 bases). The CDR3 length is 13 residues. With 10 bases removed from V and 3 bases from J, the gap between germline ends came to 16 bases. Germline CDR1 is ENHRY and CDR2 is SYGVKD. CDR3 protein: CATGRGLDYEQYF. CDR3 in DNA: TGTGCCACCGGCAGGGGTCTGGACTACGAGCAGTACTTC.

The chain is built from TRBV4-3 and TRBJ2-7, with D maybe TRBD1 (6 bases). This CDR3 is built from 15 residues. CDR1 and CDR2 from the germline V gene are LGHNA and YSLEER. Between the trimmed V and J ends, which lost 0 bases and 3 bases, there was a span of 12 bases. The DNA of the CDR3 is TGCGCCAGCAGCCAAGATAGGGGGACATACTACGAGCAGTACTTC. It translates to CASSQDRGTYYEQYF.

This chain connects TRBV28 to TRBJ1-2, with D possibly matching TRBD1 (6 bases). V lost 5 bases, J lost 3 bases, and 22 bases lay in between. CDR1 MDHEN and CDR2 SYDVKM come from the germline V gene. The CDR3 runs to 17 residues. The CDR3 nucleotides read TGTGCCAGCAGTCGGTTGGCGGGGGCGTCTTCTCACTATGGCTACACCTTC. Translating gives CASSRLAGASSHYGYTF.

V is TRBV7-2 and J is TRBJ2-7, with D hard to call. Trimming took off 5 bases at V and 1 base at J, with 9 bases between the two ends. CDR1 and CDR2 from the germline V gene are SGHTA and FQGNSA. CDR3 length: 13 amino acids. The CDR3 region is CASSASRSYEQYF. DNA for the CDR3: TGTGCCAGCAGCGCTTCCAGATCCTACGAGCAGTACTTC.

Here the CDR3 reads CASSTRTGGDWTQYF. The DNA of the CDR3 is TGTGCCAGTAGTACTCGGACAGGGGGCGATTGGACCCAGTACTTC. The gene calls are TRBV19 and TRBJ2-5, with 11 bases aligning to TRBD1. CDR1 and CDR2 from the germline V gene are LNHDA and SQIVND (reference sequence). V gave up 4 bases and J gave up 7 bases; unmatched junction bases: 8. This CDR3 is 15 amino acids long. The full variable domain, completed using reference TRBV19 and TRBJ2-5, is DGGITQSPKYLFRKEGQNVTLSCEQNLNHDAMYWYRQDPGQGLRLIYYSQIVNDFQKGDIAEGYSVSREKKESFPLTVTSAQKNPTAFYLCASSTRTGGDWTQYFGPGTRLLVL.

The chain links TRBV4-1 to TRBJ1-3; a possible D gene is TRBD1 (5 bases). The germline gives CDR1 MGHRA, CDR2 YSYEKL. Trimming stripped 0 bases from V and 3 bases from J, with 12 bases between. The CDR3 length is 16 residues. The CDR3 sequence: CASSQEAREFGNTIYF. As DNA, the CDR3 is TGCGCCAGCAGCCAAGAGGCCAGGGAATTTGGAAACACCATATATTTT.

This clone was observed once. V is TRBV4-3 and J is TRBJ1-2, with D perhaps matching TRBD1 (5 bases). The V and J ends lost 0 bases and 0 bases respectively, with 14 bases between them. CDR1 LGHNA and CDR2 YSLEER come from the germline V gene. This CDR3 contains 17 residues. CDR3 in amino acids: CASSQDVGMTANYGYTF. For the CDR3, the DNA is TGCGCCAGCAGCCAAGATGTTGGGATGACAGCTAACTATGGCTACACCTTC.

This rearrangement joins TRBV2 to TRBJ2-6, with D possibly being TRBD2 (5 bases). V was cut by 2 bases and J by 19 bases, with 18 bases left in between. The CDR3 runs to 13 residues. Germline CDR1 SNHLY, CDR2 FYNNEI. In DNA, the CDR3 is TGTGCCAGCAGTGAAAATGTCGCCCGGGAAAAAACTTTC. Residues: CASSENVAREKTF.

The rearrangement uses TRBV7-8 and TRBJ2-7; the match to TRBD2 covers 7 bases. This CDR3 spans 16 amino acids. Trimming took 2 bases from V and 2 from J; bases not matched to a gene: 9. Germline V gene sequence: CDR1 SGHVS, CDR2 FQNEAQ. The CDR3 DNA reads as TGTGCCAGCAGCTTATCGGGTGGGCGGGAGACCTACGAGCAGTACTTC. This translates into CASSLSGGRETYEQYF.

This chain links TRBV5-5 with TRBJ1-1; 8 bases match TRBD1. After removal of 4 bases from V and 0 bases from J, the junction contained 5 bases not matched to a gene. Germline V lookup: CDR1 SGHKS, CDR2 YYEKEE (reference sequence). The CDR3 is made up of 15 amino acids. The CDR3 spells CASSRGQGLNTEAFF. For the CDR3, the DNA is TGTGCCAGCAGCCGAGGACAGGGACTGAACACTGAAGCTTTCTTT.

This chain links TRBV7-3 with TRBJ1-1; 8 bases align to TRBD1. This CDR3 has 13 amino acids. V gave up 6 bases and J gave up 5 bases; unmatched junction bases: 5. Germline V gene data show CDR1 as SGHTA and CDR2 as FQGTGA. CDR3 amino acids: CASSKTGGTEAFF. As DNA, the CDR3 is TGTGCCAGCAGTAAAACAGGGGGGACTGAAGCTTTCTTT.

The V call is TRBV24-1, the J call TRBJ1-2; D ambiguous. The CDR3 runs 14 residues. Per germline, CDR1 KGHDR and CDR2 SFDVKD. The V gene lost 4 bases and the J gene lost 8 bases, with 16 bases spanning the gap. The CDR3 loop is CATSDPFSRRGYTF. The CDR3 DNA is TGTGCCACCAGTGACCCGTTCTCCCGGAGGGGCTACACCTTC.

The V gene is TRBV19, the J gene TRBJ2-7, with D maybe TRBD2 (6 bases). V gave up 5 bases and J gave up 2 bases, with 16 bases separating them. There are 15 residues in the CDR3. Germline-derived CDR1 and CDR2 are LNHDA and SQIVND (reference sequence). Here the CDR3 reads CASSRSWGGAYEQYF. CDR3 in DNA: TGTGCCAGTAGTCGATCATGGGGCGGGGCCTACGAGCAGTACTTC.

The CDR3 here is CASSTHSGLNTEAFF. The CDR3 nucleotides read TGCGCCAGCAGCACCCACTCAGGTTTGAACACTGAAGCTTTCTTT. The gene calls are TRBV4-1 and TRBJ1-1, with D uncertain. The CDR3 is 15 residues long. Germline V gives CDR1 MGHRA, CDR2 YSYEKL. V lost 5 bases and J 0 bases, leaving 13 bases between the germline ends.

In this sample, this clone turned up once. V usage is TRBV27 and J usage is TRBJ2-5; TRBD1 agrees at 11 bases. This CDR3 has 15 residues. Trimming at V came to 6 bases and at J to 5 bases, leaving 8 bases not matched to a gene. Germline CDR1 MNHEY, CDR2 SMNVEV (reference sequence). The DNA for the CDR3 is TGTGCCAGCAGCCTAGGACAGGGGGCGCGGGAGACCCAGTACTTC. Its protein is CASSLGQGARETQYF.

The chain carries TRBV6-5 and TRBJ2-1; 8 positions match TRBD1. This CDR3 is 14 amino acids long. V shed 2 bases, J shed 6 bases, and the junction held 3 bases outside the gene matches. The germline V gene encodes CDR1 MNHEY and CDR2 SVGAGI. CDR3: CASSYPGQGNEQFF. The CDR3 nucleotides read TGTGCCAGCAGTTACCCCGGACAGGGCAATGAGCAGTTCTTC.

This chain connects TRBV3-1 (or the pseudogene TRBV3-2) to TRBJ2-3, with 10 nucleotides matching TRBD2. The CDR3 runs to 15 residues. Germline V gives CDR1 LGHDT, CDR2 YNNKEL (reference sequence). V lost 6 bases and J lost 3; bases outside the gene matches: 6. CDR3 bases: TGTGCCAGCAGAGGTAGCGGGGGGTCAACAGATACGCAGTATTTT. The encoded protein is CASRGSGGSTDTQYF.

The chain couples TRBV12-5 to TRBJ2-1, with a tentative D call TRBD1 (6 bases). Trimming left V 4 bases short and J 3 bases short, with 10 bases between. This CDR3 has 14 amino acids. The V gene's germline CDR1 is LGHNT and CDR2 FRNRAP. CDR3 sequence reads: CASGSGTSYNEQFF. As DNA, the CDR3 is TGTGCTAGTGGTTCCGGGACAAGCTACAATGAGCAGTTCTTC.

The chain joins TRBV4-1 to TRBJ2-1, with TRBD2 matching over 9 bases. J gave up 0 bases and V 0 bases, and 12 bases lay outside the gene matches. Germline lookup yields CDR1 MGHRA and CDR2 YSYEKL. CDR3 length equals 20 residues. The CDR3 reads CASSQDEVLAGSSSYNEQFF. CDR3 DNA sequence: TGCGCCAGCAGCCAAGATGAGGTGCTAGCGGGGTCGAGCTCCTACAATGAGCAGTTCTTC.

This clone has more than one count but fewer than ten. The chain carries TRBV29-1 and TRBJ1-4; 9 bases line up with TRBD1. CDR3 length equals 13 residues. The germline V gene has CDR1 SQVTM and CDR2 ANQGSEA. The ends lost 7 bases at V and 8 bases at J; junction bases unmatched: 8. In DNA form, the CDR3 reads TGCAGCGCCGGGACAGGGCCGGGGGAAAAACTGTTTTTT. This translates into CSAGTGPGEKLFF.